The clone carrying this T cell receptor beta chain has at least ten counts. Its target is unknown. For TCR beta, libraries came from iRepertoire HTBI primers and Arm-PCR of CDR3 regions. MiXCR was run by TCRdb on the multiplex PCR reads, yielding one entry per CDR3 protein. Here the sample spans approximately 470,000 distinct CDR3 sequences, around 15% being singletons. Documented time point: newly diagnosed GD, antithyroid drugs for less than 3 months. Extracted RNA from PBMCs served as the source of the TCR library. This sample was taken from a study of regulatory T cells in long-lasting Graves disease. In the study overall: Antithyroid drugs had been taken under 3 months by newly diagnosed Graves' patients. Study results and caveats: Persistent disease samples used TRBV28, TRBJ1-2 and TRBJ2-5 preferentially. Possibly, too few samples lowered accuracy.

Losses at the gene ends were 2 bases for V and 2 bases for J; bases not matched to a gene: 9. CDR1 SNHLY and CDR2 FYNNEI come from the germline V gene. The CDR3 covers 16 residues. The sample was also linked to a second study, of T cells in Graves' hyperthyroidism and ophthalmopathy.

Sequenced here: peripheral blood mononuclear cells (PBMCs), sampled at new diagnosis, from a patient treated with antithyroid drugs. The chain links TRBV2 to TRBJ2-7; 7 bases fit TRBD2. This clonotype was obtained from a man in his forties or fifties with Graves disease. As DNA, the CDR3 is TGTGCCAGCAGTGAAAGGGGTCTAGCGGCCGCCTACGAGCAGTACTTC. It is translated as CASSERGLAAAYEQYF.